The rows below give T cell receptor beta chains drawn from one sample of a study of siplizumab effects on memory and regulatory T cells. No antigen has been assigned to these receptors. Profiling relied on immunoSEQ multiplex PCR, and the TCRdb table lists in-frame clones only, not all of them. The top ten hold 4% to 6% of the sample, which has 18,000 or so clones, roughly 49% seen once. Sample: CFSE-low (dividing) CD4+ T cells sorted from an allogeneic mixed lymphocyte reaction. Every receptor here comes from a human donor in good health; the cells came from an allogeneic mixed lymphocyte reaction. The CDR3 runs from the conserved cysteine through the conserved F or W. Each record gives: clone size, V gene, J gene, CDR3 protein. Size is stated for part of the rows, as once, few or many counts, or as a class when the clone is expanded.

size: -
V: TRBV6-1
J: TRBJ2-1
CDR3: CASSLQTSSYNEQFF

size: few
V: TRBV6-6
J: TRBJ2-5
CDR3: CASSGGLRTQYF

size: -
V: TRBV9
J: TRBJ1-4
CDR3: CASSVEWSEDEKLFF

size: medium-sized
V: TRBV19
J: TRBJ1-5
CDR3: CASGDRQDQPQHF

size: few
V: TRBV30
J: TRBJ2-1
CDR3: CAWTGGTGGNEQFF

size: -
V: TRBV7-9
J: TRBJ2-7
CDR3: CASSLGGPYEQYF

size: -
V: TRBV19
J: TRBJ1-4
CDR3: CASSIDPTGGFGKLFF

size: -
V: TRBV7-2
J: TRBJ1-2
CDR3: CASSSSLGTGLDGYTF

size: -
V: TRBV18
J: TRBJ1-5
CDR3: CASSESPYQPQHF

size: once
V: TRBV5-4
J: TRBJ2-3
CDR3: CASSLAGVTDTQYF

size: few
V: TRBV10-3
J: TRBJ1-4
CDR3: CAISGTANEKLFF

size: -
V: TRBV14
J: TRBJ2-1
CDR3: CASSRAGGPSGAVNEQFF

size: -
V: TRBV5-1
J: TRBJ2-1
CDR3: CASSLSRGDEQFF

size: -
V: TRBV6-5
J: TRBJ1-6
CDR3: CASRTRVSDNSPLHF

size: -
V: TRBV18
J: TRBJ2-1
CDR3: CASSPRTGPDNEQFF

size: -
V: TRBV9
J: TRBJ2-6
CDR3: CASSVEPTGANVLTF

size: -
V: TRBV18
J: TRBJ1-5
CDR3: CASSSSPLEPQHF